The 11 T cell receptor beta chains presented below share a single source sample, sequenced in a study of OX40 agonist ivuxolimab in advanced cancers. TCRdb's copy holds only in-frame clones and misses some; the assay was immunoSEQ multiplex PCR. This sample has over 40,000 clones, with around 85% found just once. Sequenced here: CD4+ or CD8+ T cells sorted from blood, sampled in a trial of the OX40 agonist ivuxolimab. The source of these receptors is an adult with an advanced solid tumor such as melanoma, head and neck, liver or kidney cancer.

The chain links TRBV28 to TRBJ1-2, with D hard to call. Germline CDR1 MDHEN, CDR2 SYDVKM. There are 12 residues in the CDR3. V shed 2 bases and J shed 8 bases, with 9 bases lying between them. The CDR3 reads CASSLGGWGYTF. CDR3 DNA sequence: TGTGCCAGCAGTTTAGGAGGGTGGGGCTACACCTTC.

This clone was detected only once. The chain uses TRBV5-1 and TRBJ1-2; D unclear. The CDR3 sequence is 12 residues long. V lost 0 bases and J 7 bases, leaving 7 bases between the germline ends. The V gene's germline CDR1 is SGHRS and CDR2 YFSETQ. The CDR3, as DNA: TGCGCCAGCAGCTTGGTAGGGCTTGGCTACACCTTC. This translates into CASSLVGLGYTF.

The rearrangement joins TRBV28 to TRBJ2-7, with 9 positions matching TRBD2. Germline CDR1 is MDHEN and CDR2 is SYDVKM. The CDR3 is 15 amino acids. The junction had 6 bases not matched to a gene; V was cut back by 3 bases and J by 3 bases. The CDR3 protein is CASSFRLAGHYEQYF. The CDR3 nucleotides are TGTGCCAGCAGTTTTAGGCTAGCGGGGCACTACGAGCAGTACTTC.

The rearrangement uses TRBV5-1 and TRBJ2-5, with TRBD2 matching 11 bases. Germline V gene data show CDR1 as SGHRS and CDR2 as YFSETQ. Unmatched junction bases numbered 20, after V lost 3 bases and J lost 4 bases. The CDR3 contains 20 residues. Written as DNA, the CDR3 is TGCGCCAGCAGCTCCATAACCAGGCACCTCACTAGCGGGAGTGTAGAGACCCAGTACTTC. It translates to CASSSITRHLTSGSVETQYF.

CDR3 amino acids: CAISDSRGQNIQYF. In nucleotides, the CDR3 is TGTGCCATCAGTGATTCCCGGGGACAAAACATTCAGTACTTC. This chain uses TRBV10-3 with TRBJ2-4; D tentatively reads TRBD1 or TRBD2 (5 bases each). CDR1 and CDR2 from the germline V gene are ENHRY and SYGVKD. With 3 bases removed from V and 5 bases from J, the gap between germline ends came to 11 bases. This CDR3 is built from 14 residues.

This chain joins TRBV4-2 and TRBJ2-2, with D perhaps matching TRBD1 (6 bases). CDR1 and CDR2 from the germline V gene are LGHNA and YNFKEQ. Trimming shortened V by 4 bases and J by 0 bases, and 15 bases separated the two germline ends. The CDR3 runs 17 residues. The CDR3 loop reads CASSLKGHFANTGELFF. The CDR3 DNA reads TGTGCCAGCAGCCTAAAGGGACACTTCGCGAACACCGGGGAGCTGTTTTTT.

The chain recombines TRBV7-9 with TRBJ2-7; no firm D call. Trimming left V 1 base short and J 5 bases short, with 9 bases between. Germline CDR1 SEHNR, CDR2 FQNEAQ (reference sequence). The CDR3 runs to 13 residues. Here the CDR3 DNA reads TGTGCCAGCAGCTTAGTAATGCCCCACGAGCAGTACTTC. Its translation: CASSLVMPHEQYF.

This clone showed up just a few times. The rearrangement links TRBV28 to TRBJ2-7; no clear D. CDR1 is MDHEN, CDR2 SYDVKM, per germline. V was shortened by 5 bases and J by 4 bases, with 12 bases between the two germline ends. The CDR3 spans 13 residues. The CDR3 bases are TGTGCCAGCAGTCTGGGGATTCTTTACGAGCAGTACTTC. Translated, it gives CASSLGILYEQYF. Using reference TRBV28 and TRBJ2-7 for the parts outside the CDR3, the full variable domain is DVKVTQSSRYLVKRTGEKVFLECVQDMDHENMFWYRQDPGLGLRLIYFSYDVKMKEKGDIPEGYSVSREKKERFSLILESASTNQTSMYLCASSLGILYEQYFGPGTRLTVT.

The CDR3 spells CASSFPGTGPRGYTF. In nucleotides, the CDR3 is TGTGCCAGCAGCTTCCCCGGGACAGGGCCTCGGGGCTACACCTTC. This chain uses TRBV11-2 with TRBJ1-2, with TRBD1 identical over 9 bases. The CDR3 covers 15 residues. In germline, CDR1 is SGHAT, CDR2 FQNNGV. V gave up 3 bases and J gave up 8 bases; unmatched junction bases: 10.

Comments on this clone: This specimen includes other DNA sequences encoding the same CDR3. V is TRBV28 and J is TRBJ2-7, with D possibly being TRBD1 or TRBD2 (5 bases each). CDR1 and CDR2 (germline): MDHEN, SYDVKM. The CDR3 sequence is 14 residues long. Trimming pared 4 bases from V and 5 bases from J, leaving 15 bases between. The CDR3 protein is CASSSLPRGDEQYF. The CDR3, as DNA: TGTGCCAGCAGTTCCCTGCCTAGGGGAGACGAGCAGTACTTC.

The genes are TRBV4-1 and TRBJ2-1; 10 bases match TRBD2. The CDR3 is made up of 16 amino acids. Germline V gene data show CDR1 as MGHRA and CDR2 as YSYEKL. V was pared by 7 bases and J by 6 bases, with 12 bases of the junction left unmatched. The CDR3 sequence is CASKSTVAGGGNEQFF. CDR3 coding DNA: TGCGCCAGCAAATCGACCGTAGCGGGAGGAGGCAATGAGCAGTTCTTC.